This TCR beta chain was captured by sequencing in a study of control samples from healthy donors and cancer patients. This CDR3 region has 16 residues. The V segment lost 6 bases and the J segment 0 bases; nucleotides outside the gene matches: 8. In germline, CDR1 is WSHSY, CDR2 SAAADI. Profiling relied on immunoSEQ multiplex PCR, and the TCRdb table lists in-frame clones only, not all of them. The sample has about 190,000 clones; over 80% are singletons. The TCR comes from a man aged 25 to 40 in good health. The sample taken for sequencing was blood. The rearrangement joins TRBV10-2 to TRBJ1-3; 7 nucleotides match TRBD1. DNA of the CDR3: TGCGCCAGCAGAGGCACAGGGGACCGCTCTGGAAACACCATATATTTT. Translation gives CASRGTGDRSGNTIYF.